This T cell receptor (beta chain) was found in a study of cytomegalovirus exposure and HLA in healthy donors. The study's findings and limits: TCR beta chain V- and J-gene trimming was linked, in a later analysis, to a missense variant in DCLRE1C.

Notes on this clone: Its specificity is unknown.

PCR was performed using 60 Vbeta and 13 Jbeta primers. TCRdb's copy holds only in-frame clones and misses some; the assay was immunoSEQ multiplex PCR. The data show 200,000 or so clones, around 87% seen once. Sequenced: PBMCs. This receptor was obtained from a man younger than 40 in good health and CMV-seronegative.

The CDR3 sequence is CASSQEGSGLAAVEYF. The CDR3 nucleotides are TGTGCCAGCAGCCAAGAAGGAAGCGGGCTAGCGGCTGTAGAGTACTTC. The rearrangement uses TRBV4-2 and TRBJ2-7; 7 nucleotides line up with TRBD2. This CDR3 comprises 16 residues. Per germline, CDR1 LGHNA and CDR2 YNFKEQ. V lost 0 bases, J lost 11 bases, and 16 bases stayed unmatched.